This T cell receptor (beta chain) appears in the sequencing data of a study of blood T cell repertoires in COVID-19. Study background: Specimens from acute and convalescent COVID-19 originated in the United States, Italy and Spain. T cells, B-cell-depleted T cells, or PBMCs provided the cDNA or gDNA that served as material.

V was clipped by 0 bases and J by 7 bases; unmatched bases: 7. CDR1 LGHNA and CDR2 YNFKEQ come from the germline V gene. The CDR3 loop spans 16 amino acids. Original methodology: Scientists estimated how many nucleated cells there were by amplifying reference gene primers. Assay used: immunoSEQ multiplex PCR; TCRdb lists only in-frame clones, some missing. From that table come the V and J calls and clone size; the DNA was used to work out D and trimming. The data hold about 200,000 clones, with around 90% observed a single time. The sequencing input was peripheral blood. The chain combines TRBV4-2 with TRBJ2-3, with TRBD2 matching 10 bases. This sequence originates from a man aged 35-49 years with acute or convalescent COVID-19. CDR3 protein: CASSQDEGSGGYTQYF. CDR3 nucleotides: TGTGCCAGCAGCCAAGATGAAGGTAGCGGGGGGTATACGCAGTATTTT.